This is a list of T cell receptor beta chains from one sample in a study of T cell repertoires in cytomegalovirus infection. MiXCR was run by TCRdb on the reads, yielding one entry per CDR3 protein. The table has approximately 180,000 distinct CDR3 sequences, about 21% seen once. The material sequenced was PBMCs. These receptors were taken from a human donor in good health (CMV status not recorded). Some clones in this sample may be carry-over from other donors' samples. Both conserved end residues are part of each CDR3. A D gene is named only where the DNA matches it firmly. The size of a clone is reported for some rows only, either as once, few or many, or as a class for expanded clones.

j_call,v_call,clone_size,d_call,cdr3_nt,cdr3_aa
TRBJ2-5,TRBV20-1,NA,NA,TGCAGTGCTCGGGGACTCCCCGTCCCAGAGACCCAGTACTTC,CSARGLPVPETQYF
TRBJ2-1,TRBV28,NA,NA,TGTGCCAGCAGTTTAGATAACAGAAGCTACAATGAGCAGTTCTTC,CASSLDNRSYNEQFF
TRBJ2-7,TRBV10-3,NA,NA,TGTGCCATCAGTGAGCCCGACAGGTCATCCTACGAGCAGTACTTC,CAISEPDRSSYEQYF
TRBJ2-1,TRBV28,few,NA,TGTGCCAGCAGTTTAGCAGGGACCCATTTAAATGAGCAGTTCTTC,CASSLAGTHLNEQFF
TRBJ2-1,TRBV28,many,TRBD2,TGTGCCAGCAGTTACCGCGGGAGGGCAGGAAATGAGCAGTTCTTC,CASSYRGRAGNEQFF
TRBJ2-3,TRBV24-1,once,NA,TGTGCCACCAGTGATGGGGCGGCAGGGTCAGATACGCAGTATTTT,CATSDGAAGSDTQYF
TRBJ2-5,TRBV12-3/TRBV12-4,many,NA,TGTGCCAGCAGTTTGTTAACTTCAAGGGAGACCCAGTACTTC,CASSLLTSRETQYF
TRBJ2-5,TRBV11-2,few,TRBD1,TGTGCCAGCAGCTTAGGAACAGGGGAACAAGAGACCCAGTACTTC,CASSLGTGEQETQYF
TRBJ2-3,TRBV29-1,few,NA,TGCAGCGTTGCTGATGGGGCGTGGACAGATACGCAGTATTTT,CSVADGAWTDTQYF
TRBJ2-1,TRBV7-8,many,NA,TGTGCCAGCAGCCGCCTCCTGGGGGGAGCTAATGAGCAGTTCTTC,CASSRLLGGANEQFF
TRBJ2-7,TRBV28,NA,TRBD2,TGTGCCAGCAGCCGGAAGAGCGGGAGGGCTGGCGAGCAGTACTTC,CASSRKSGRAGEQYF
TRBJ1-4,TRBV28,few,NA,TGTGCCAGCAGCGGGGGGGGAGCCCTTAATGAAAAACTGTTTTTT,CASSGGGALNEKLFF
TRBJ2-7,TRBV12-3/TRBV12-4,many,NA,TGTGCCAGCAGTTTTACGGGGTTGGGGGGCCACGAGCAGTACTTC,CASSFTGLGGHEQYF
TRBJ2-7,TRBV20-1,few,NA,TGCAGTGCTAGAGAGGCATCCCGGTGGACCGAGCAGTACTTC,CSAREASRWTEQYF
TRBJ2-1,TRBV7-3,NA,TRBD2,TGTGCCAGCAGCTTTTCTAGCGGGAGCTCCTACAATGAGCAGTTCTTC,CASSFSSGSSYNEQFF
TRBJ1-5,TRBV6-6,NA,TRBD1,TGTGCCAGCAGTGCCGGGACAGGGACAACGGGCAATCAGCCCCAGCATTTT,CASSAGTGTTGNQPQHF
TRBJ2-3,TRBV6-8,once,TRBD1,TGTGCCAGCAGTGTACCGGGACAGGGGATAGATACGCAGTATTTT,CASSVPGQGIDTQYF
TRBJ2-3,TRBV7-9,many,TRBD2,TGTGCCAGCAGCTCCGTGGCGGGGGGGCCGGCAGATACGCAGTATTTT,CASSSVAGGPADTQYF
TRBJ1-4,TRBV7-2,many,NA,TGTGCCAGCAGCTTACGGGCTTCAACTAATGAAAAACTGTTTTTT,CASSLRASTNEKLFF
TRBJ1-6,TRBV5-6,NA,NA,TGTGCCAGCAGCTTAGATCTACCCAACTCACCCCTCCACTTT,CASSLDLPNSPLHF
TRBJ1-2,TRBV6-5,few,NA,TGTGCCAGCAGTTACAGAGCTAATCGGGGGGATGGCTACACCTTC,CASSYRANRGDGYTF
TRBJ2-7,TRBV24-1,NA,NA,TGTGCCACCAGTGATTCCCCGGGTGGGCCCTACGAGCAGTACTTC,CATSDSPGGPYEQYF
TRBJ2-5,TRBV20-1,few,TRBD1,TGCAGTGCTAGAGTCGGGACAGGGGTAGGGGGTGCGGAGACCCAGTACTTC,CSARVGTGVGGAETQYF
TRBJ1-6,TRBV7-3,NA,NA,TGTGCCAGCAGCTTAACAGGAAACTATAATTCACCCCTCCACTTT,CASSLTGNYNSPLHF
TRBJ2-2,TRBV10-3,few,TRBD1,TGTGCCATCAGGGAGGACAGGCACACCGGGGAGCTGTTTTTT,CAIREDRHTGELFF
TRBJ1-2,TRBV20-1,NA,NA,TGCAGTGCTCCTGACACAACTAACTATGGCTACACCTTC,CSAPDTTNYGYTF
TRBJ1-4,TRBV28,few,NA,TGTGCCAGCAGTTCCCACTCCGGGCTTTACGAAAAACTGTTTTTT,CASSSHSGLYEKLFF
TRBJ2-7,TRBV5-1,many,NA,TGTGCCAGCAGCTTAGACAGAACCTACGAGCAGTACTTC,CASSLDRTYEQYF
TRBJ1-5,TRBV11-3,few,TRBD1,TGTGCCAGCAGCCCGGGGACAGGGTTTAATCAGCCCCAGCATTTT,CASSPGTGFNQPQHF
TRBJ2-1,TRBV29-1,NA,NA,TGCAGCGTTGATGAGCAGTTCTTC,CSVDEQFF
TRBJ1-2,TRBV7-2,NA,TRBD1,TGTGCCAGCAGCTTTACCGGGACAGGGGGGTATGGCTACACCTTC,CASSFTGTGGYGYTF
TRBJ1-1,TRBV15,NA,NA,TGTGCCACCAGCAGAGACAGGACTGAAGCTTTCTTT,CATSRDRTEAFF
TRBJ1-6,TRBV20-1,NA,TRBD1,TGCAGTGCTAGAGAGCCGGACAGGGGAAAAGCTACCTATAATTCACCCCTCCACTTT,CSAREPDRGKATYNSPLHF
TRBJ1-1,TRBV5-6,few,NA,TGTGCCAGCAGCTTCCGGGGGGCGCGAGGGACTGAAGCTTTCTTT,CASSFRGARGTEAFF
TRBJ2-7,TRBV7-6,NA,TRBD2,TGTGCCAGCAGCTTGACGGGACTAGCGAGAAAGGGGCCCTACGAGCAGTACTTC,CASSLTGLARKGPYEQYF
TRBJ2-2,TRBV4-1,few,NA,TGCGCCAGCCGTCGACAGATGAACACCGGGGAGCTGTTTTTT,CASRRQMNTGELFF
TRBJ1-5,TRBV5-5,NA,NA,TGTGCCAGCAGCTTGGAGCAGGGATCCAACCAGCCCCAGCATTTT,CASSLEQGSNQPQHF
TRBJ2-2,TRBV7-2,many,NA,TGTGCCTCCAGGGCCGCGAACACCGGGGAGCTGTTTTTT,CASRAANTGELFF
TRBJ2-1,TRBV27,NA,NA,TGTGCCAGCAGGAGCGGACTAACGGATGAGCAGTTCTTC,CASRSGLTDEQFF
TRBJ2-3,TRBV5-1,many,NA,TGCGCCAGCAGCTTGGGGACAGCACCCACAGATACGCAGTATTTT,CASSLGTAPTDTQYF
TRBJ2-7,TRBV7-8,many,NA,TGTGCCAGCAGCTTATTGGCAGTGGGTTTGGTTGGTATGGAGCAGTACTTC,CASSLLAVGLVGMEQYF
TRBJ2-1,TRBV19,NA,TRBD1,TGTGCCAGTAGTACCCACGGACAGGGCCATGAGCAGTTCTTC,CASSTHGQGHEQFF
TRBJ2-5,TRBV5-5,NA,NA,TGTGCCAGCAGCATTGGGACCGTTACACCCCAAGAGACCCAGTACTTC,CASSIGTVTPQETQYF
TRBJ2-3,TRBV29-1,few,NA,TGCAGCGTTAGTTACAATTCGAGAGATACGCAGTATTTT,CSVSYNSRDTQYF
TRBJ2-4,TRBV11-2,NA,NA,TGTGCCAGCAAGCACCCGGGGGAAATCGGAGCCAAAAACATTCAGTACTTC,CASKHPGEIGAKNIQYF
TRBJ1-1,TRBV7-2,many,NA,TGTGCCAGCAGCTTAGTAGGGAGCGAAGCTTTCTTT,CASSLVGSEAFF
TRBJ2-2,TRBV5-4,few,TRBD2,TGTGCCAGCAGCTTTCCTAGCGGGCCAAACACCGGGGAGCTGTTTTTT,CASSFPSGPNTGELFF
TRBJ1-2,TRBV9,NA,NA,TGTGCCAGCAGCGCACCTCAGGGGCCAACTAACTATGGCTACACCTTC,CASSAPQGPTNYGYTF
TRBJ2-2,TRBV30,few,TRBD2,TGTGCCTGGAGTCGCGGACTAGCGGGATCCGGGGAGCTGTTTTTT,CAWSRGLAGSGELFF
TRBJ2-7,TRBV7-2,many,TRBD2,TGTGCCAGCAGCTTTGGGGGGGCCTACGAGCAGTACTTC,CASSFGGAYEQYF
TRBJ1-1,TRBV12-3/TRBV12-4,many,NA,TGTGCCAGCAGAGTGGCGCCTTCCCGGGACGGCGAAGCTTTCTTT,CASRVAPSRDGEAFF
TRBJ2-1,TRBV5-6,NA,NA,TGTGCCAGCAGCTTACCGGGGGAGTCGAGCAATGAGCAGTTCTTC,CASSLPGESSNEQFF
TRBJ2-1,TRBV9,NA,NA,TGTGCCAGCAGCGTAGCTGACAGGCCCAATGAGCAGTTCTTC,CASSVADRPNEQFF
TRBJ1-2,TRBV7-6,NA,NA,TGTGCCAGCATCCCCTACTTGACGACTAACTATGGCTACACCTTC,CASIPYLTTNYGYTF
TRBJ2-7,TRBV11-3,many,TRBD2,TGTGCCAGCAGTCCTGGACTAGGGAACTCCTACGAGCAGTACTTC,CASSPGLGNSYEQYF
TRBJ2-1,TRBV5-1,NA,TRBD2,TGCGCCAGCAGCTTTAGAACTAGCGCTGACAATGAGCAGTTCTTC,CASSFRTSADNEQFF
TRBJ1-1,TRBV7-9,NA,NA,TGTGCCAGCAGCTCCCAAGGCCCGACAGCTAACACTGAAGCTTTCTTT,CASSSQGPTANTEAFF
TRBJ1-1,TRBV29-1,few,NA,TGCAGCGGCCGGGACACCGCCAACACTGAAGCTTTCTTT,CSGRDTANTEAFF
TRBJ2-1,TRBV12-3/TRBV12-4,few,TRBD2,TGTGCCAGCAGTTTAGCCCCTACGAGACTAGCGGGGGAAAGCTCCTACAATGAGCAGTTCTTC,CASSLAPTRLAGESSYNEQFF
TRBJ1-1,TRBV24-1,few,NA,TGTGCCACCAAGGAAAACGTGAACACTGAAGCTTTCTTT,CATKENVNTEAFF